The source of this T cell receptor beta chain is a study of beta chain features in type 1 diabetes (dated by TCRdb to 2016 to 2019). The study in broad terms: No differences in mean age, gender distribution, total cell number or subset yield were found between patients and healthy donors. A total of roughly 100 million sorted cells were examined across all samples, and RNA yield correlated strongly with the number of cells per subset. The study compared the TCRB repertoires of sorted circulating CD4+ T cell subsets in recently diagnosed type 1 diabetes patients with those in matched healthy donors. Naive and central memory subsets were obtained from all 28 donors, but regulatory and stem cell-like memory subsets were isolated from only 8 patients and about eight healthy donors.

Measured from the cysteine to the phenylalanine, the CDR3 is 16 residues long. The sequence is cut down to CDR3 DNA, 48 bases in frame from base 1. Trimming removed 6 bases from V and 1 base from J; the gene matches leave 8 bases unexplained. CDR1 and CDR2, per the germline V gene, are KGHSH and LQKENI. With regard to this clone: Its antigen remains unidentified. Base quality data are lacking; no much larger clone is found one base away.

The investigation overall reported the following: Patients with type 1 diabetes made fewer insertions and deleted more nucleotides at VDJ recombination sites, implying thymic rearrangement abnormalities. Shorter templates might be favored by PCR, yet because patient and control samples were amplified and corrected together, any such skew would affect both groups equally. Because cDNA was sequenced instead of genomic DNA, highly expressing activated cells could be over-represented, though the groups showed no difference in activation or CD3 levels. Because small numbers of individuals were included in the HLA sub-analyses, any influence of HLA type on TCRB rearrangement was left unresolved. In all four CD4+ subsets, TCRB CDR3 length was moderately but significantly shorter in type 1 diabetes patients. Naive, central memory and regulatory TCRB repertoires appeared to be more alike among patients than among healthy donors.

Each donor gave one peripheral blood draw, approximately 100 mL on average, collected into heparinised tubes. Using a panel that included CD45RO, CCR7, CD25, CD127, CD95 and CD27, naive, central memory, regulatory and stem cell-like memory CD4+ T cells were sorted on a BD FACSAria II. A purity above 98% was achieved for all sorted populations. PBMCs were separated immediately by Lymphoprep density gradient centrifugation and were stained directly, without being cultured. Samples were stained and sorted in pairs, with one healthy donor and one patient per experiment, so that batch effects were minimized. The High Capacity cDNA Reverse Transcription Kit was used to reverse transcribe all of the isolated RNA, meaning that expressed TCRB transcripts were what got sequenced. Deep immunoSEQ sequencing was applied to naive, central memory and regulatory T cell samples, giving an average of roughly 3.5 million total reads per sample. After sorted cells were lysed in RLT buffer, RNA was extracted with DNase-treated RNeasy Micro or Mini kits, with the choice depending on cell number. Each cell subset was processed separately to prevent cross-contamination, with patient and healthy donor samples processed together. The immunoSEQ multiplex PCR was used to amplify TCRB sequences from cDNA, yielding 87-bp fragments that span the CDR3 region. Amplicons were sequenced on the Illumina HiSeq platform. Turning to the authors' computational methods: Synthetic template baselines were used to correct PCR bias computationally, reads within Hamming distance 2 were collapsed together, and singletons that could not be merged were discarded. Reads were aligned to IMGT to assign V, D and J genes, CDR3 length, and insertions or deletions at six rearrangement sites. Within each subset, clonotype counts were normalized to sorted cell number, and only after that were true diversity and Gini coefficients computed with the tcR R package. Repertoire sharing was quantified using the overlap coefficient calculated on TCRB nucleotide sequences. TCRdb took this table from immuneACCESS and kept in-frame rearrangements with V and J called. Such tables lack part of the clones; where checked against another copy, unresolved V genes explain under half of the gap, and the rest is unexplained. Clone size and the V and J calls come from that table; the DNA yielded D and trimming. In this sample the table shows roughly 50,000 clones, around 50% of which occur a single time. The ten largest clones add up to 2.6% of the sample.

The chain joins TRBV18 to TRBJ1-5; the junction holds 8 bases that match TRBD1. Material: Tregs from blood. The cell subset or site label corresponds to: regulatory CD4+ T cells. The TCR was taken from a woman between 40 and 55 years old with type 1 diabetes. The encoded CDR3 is CASSPDRGGSNQPQHF. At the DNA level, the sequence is TGTGCCAGCTCGCCTGACAGGGGAGGCAGCAATCAGCCCCAGCATTTT.